Each of the 25 T cell receptor beta chains below was sequenced from the same sample in a study of T cell responses to AZD1222 COVID-19 vaccine. Clones were sequenced by immunoSEQ multiplex PCR, and TCRdb holds only the in-frame ones, with some missing. Of under 150,000 clones in the sample, around 91% were seen once. This material consisted of peripheral blood, taken 28 days after the second AZD1222 dose. The receptors here all came from an adult who received the AZD1222 COVID-19 vaccine.

This clone was found once. The rearrangement joins TRBV28 to TRBJ1-5; the match to TRBD1 covers 10 bases. V was clipped by 4 bases and J by 9 bases; unmatched bases: 12. CDR1 and CDR2 (germline): MDHEN, SYDVKM. This CDR3 is 16 amino acids long. CDR3 amino acids: CASSSTGGAEDPPQHF. CDR3 coding DNA: TGTGCCAGCAGTTCGACAGGGGGCGCAGAGGATCCGCCCCAGCATTTT. Based on the CDR3 plus reference TRBV28 and TRBJ1-5, the full variable domain is DVKVTQSSRYLVKRTGEKVFLECVQDMDHENMFWYRQDPGLGLRLIYFSYDVKMKEKGDIPEGYSVSREKKERFSLILESASTNQTSMYLCASSSTGGAEDPPQHFGDGTRLSIL.

V and J are TRBV9 and TRBJ2-2; D tentatively reads TRBD1 or TRBD2 (5 bases each). Between the trimmed V and J ends, which lost 6 bases and 5 bases, there was a span of 17 bases. The germline gives CDR1 SGDLS, CDR2 YYNGEE. The CDR3 runs 15 residues. The CDR3 DNA sequence: TGTGCCAGCAAACTGGGACCCGAGAGTACCGGGGAGCTGTTTTTT. This encodes CASKLGPESTGELFF. Full variable domain (rest looked up from reference TRBV9 and TRBJ2-2): DSGVTQTPKHLITATGQRVTLRCSPRSGDLSVYWYQQSLDQGLQFLIQYYNGEERAKGNILERFSAQQFPDLHSELNLSSLELGDSALYFCASKLGPESTGELFFGEGSRLTVL.

V is TRBV30 and J is TRBJ2-7; 9 bases fit TRBD2. The CDR3 contains 15 residues. The germline V gene has CDR1 GTSNPN and CDR2 SVGIG (reference sequence). V was clipped by 0 bases and J by 1 base; unmatched bases: 4. DNA for the CDR3: TGTGCCTGGAGTGTGACTCTAGCGGGGTCCTACGAGCAGTACTTC. Residues: CAWSVTLAGSYEQYF.

The genes are TRBV6-9 and TRBJ2-3; D tentatively reads TRBD1 or TRBD2 (5 bases each). V lost 5 bases and J lost 1, with 16 bases in between. This CDR3 has 16 residues. The V gene's germline CDR1 is MNHGY and CDR2 SVAAGI. The CDR3 here is CASSPPGTPGTDTQYF. The CDR3 DNA reads TGTGCCAGCAGTCCCCCCGGGACCCCTGGCACAGATACGCAGTATTTT.

The chain uses TRBV12-5 and TRBJ2-3, with unresolved D. The germline V gene has CDR1 LGHNT and CDR2 FRNRAP. V lost 2 bases and J lost 2, with 5 bases in between. The CDR3 extends over 13 amino acids. The CDR3 DNA reads as TGTGCTAGTGGTTTGAGCCCCACAGATACGCAGTATTTT. It translates to CASGLSPTDTQYF.

The chain couples TRBV28 to TRBJ2-1, with D unresolved. The CDR3 consists of 13 residues. Germline V lookup: CDR1 MDHEN, CDR2 SYDVKM. Trimming stripped 1 base from V and 6 bases from J, with 7 bases between. The CDR3 coding sequence is TGTGCCAGCAGTTTATTTGGAATCAATGAGCAGTTCTTC. Protein sequence: CASSLFGINEQFF.

This clone was seen a single time. The chain has TRBV10-2 and TRBJ2-2; TRBD2 matches at 13 bases. The CDR3 contains 16 residues. The V gene end was trimmed by 8 bases and the J gene end by 3 bases; junction bases not matched to a gene: 6. Germline CDR1 and CDR2: WSHSY and SAAADI. This CDR3 reads CASGLAGVRDTGELFF. CDR3 DNA sequence: TGCGCCAGCGGACTAGCGGGAGTTCGGGACACCGGGGAGCTGTTTTTT.

This clone was recorded once. The V call is TRBV7-9, the J call TRBJ2-7; TRBD2 is a possible D gene (6 bases). V was clipped by 5 bases and J by 1 base, with 21 bases between them. Germline V CDR1 and CDR2: SEHNR, FQNEAQ (reference sequence). The CDR3 has 17 amino acids. Here the CDR3 reads CASSLGVGVAGSYEQYF. The CDR3 DNA reads as TGTGCCAGCAGCCTGGGGGTCGGAGTGGCGGGATCCTACGAGCAGTACTTC.

The rearrangement uses TRBV11-1 and TRBJ2-3; 8 bases align to TRBD1. V trimming: 1 base; J trimming: 0 bases; junction bases outside the gene matches: 0. The CDR3 consists of 15 residues. Germline values: CDR1 SGHAT, CDR2 FQDESV (reference sequence). The DNA for the CDR3 is TGTGCCAGCAGCTTAGGACAGGGGAGCACAGATACGCAGTATTTT. As protein: CASSLGQGSTDTQYF. The full variable domain, completed using reference TRBV11-1 and TRBJ2-3, is EAEVAQSPRYKITEKSQAVAFWCDPISGHATLYWYRQILGQGPELLVQFQDESVVDDSQLPKDRFSAERLKGVDSTLKIQPAELGDSAMYLCASSLGQGSTDTQYFGPGTRLTVL.

The rearrangement links TRBV11-2 to TRBJ2-6; no reliable D call. Trimming took 4 bases from V and 1 from J, leaving 5 bases between them. This CDR3 comprises 14 residues. Germline CDR1 is SGHAT and CDR2 is FQNNGV. CDR3 nucleotide sequence: TGTGCCAGCAGCTCCTATTCTGGGGCCAACGTCCTGACTTTC. This encodes CASSSYSGANVLTF. Variable domain in full (rest from reference TRBV11-2 and TRBJ2-6): EAGVAQSPRYKIIEKRQSVAFWCNPISGHATLYWYQQILGQGPKLLIQFQNNGVVDDSQLPKDRFSAERLKGVDSTLKIQPAKLEDSAVYLCASSSYSGANVLTFGAGSRLTVL.

V is TRBV5-1 and J is TRBJ1-4; weak D call: TRBD1 (5 bases). The CDR3 loop spans 14 amino acids. V shed 6 bases and J shed 8 bases, with 17 bases lying between them. The V gene's germline CDR1 is SGHRS and CDR2 YFSETQ. DNA of the CDR3: TGCGCCAGCACAACTGACAGCACGAGGGAAAAACTGTTTTTT. Translation: CASTTDSTREKLFF.

The genes are TRBV4-1 and TRBJ1-5; perhaps TRBD1 as D (5 bases). Germline assignment: CDR1 MGHRA and CDR2 YSYEKL. The ends were cut back, 0 bases at V and 1 base at J, with 10 bases in the middle. There are 16 residues in the CDR3. CDR3 loop: CASSQDSGGSNQPQHF. CDR3 in DNA: TGCGCCAGCAGCCAAGATTCGGGGGGGAGCAATCAGCCCCAGCATTTT.

The chain carries TRBV6-5 and TRBJ2-5; 12 bases are shared with TRBD2. With V trimmed by 4 bases and J by 5 bases, 8 bases remained unmatched. CDR3 length: 16 residues. Germline V gene lookup returns CDR1 MNHEY and CDR2 SVGAGI. CDR3 residues: CASSSQTSGSGETQYF. The CDR3 coding sequence is TGTGCCAGCAGTTCCCAGACTAGCGGGAGTGGGGAGACCCAGTACTTC.

The gene calls are TRBV29-1 and TRBJ2-7, with 9 bases matching TRBD1. There are 12 residues in the CDR3. The ends lost 7 bases at V and 5 bases at J; junction bases unmatched: 6. CDR1 SQVTM and CDR2 ANQGSEA come from the germline V gene. CDR3 in amino acids: CSARQGGNEQYF. The DNA for the CDR3 is TGCAGCGCCCGACAGGGGGGCAACGAGCAGTACTTC.

The chain employs TRBV6-5 and TRBJ1-1; D unclear. V was clipped by 4 bases and J by 4 bases, with 10 bases between them. The germline CDR1 and CDR2 sequences are MNHEY and SVGAGI. This CDR3 has 13 residues. Here the CDR3 reads CASSLGVSTEAFF. CDR3 in DNA: TGTGCCAGCAGTTTGGGAGTGAGCACTGAAGCTTTCTTT.

This rearrangement joins TRBV6-1 to TRBJ2-1; 7 bases agree with TRBD2. The CDR3 is 14 amino acids. V dropped 3 bases and J dropped 6; count of bases not matched to a gene: 5. Germline lookup yields CDR1 MNHNS and CDR2 SASEGT. CDR3 residues: CASSELRGSNEQFF. Written as DNA, the CDR3 is TGTGCCAGCAGTGAGTTGCGGGGGAGCAATGAGCAGTTCTTC.

The gene calls are TRBV6-6 and TRBJ1-2, with D possibly being TRBD1 (5 bases). The V end lost 6 bases, the J end lost 4 bases, and 12 bases lay between the germline ends. The germline V gene encodes CDR1 MNHNY and CDR2 SVGAGI (reference sequence). The CDR3 contains 13 residues. CDR3 sequence (DNA): TGTGCCAGCAGCGGTGACAGCCCCTATGGCTACACCTTC. Translation gives CASSGDSPYGYTF.

V usage is TRBV27 and J usage is TRBJ1-2; D is possibly TRBD1 (6 bases). This CDR3 comprises 14 residues. The V end lost 4 bases, the J end lost 3 bases, and 12 bases lay between the germline ends. From germline, CDR1 is MNHEY and CDR2 SMNVEV (reference sequence). In nucleotides, the CDR3 is TGTGCCAGCAGTTCGACAAGGGGGGACTATGGCTACACCTTC. Its protein product is CASSSTRGDYGYTF.

The J gene is TRBJ1-2, the V gene TRBV28; perhaps TRBD1 as D (6 bases). The germline CDR1 and CDR2 sequences are MDHEN and SYDVKM. V was shortened by 5 bases and J by 4 bases, with 17 bases between the two germline ends. CDR3 length equals 15 residues. The CDR3 sequence is CASSATGFSGYGYTF. In nucleotides, the CDR3 is TGTGCCAGCAGTGCCACAGGGTTCTCTGGCTATGGCTACACCTTC.

The V call is TRBV4-2, the J call TRBJ2-1; 11 bases map to TRBD2. Germline V gene data show CDR1 as LGHNA and CDR2 as YNFKEQ. V trimming: 7 bases; J trimming: 7 bases; junction bases outside the gene matches: 6. The CDR3 contains 14 residues. CDR3 loop: CASITSGSNNEQFF. For the CDR3, the DNA is TGTGCCAGCATCACTAGCGGGAGTAATAATGAGCAGTTCTTC.

The V call is TRBV11-3, the J call TRBJ2-3; D is unclear. Trimming removed 5 bases at V and 2 bases at J, with 8 bases between. CDR1 and CDR2 from the germline V gene are SGHNT and YENEEA. The CDR3 has 13 residues. CDR3 sequence: CASSDQLTDTQYF. The CDR3 coding sequence is TGTGCCAGCAGCGACCAACTCACAGATACGCAGTATTTT.

The chain carries TRBV19 and TRBJ2-5; 13 nucleotides agree with TRBD2. Unmatched junction bases numbered 14, after V lost 5 bases and J lost 5 bases. The CDR3 consists of 18 residues. The germline CDR1 and CDR2 sequences are LNHDA and SQIVND (reference sequence). This chain's CDR3 is CASSYHTSGRARGETQYF. CDR3 DNA sequence: TGTGCCAGTAGTTACCACACTAGCGGGAGGGCCCGGGGGGAGACCCAGTACTTC.

CDR3: CASSRLAGEQYF. The CDR3 DNA reads as TGTGCCAGCAGCCGACTAGCGGGTGAGCAGTACTTC. The chain links TRBV3-1 (or the pseudogene TRBV3-2) to TRBJ2-7, with 10 bases lining up with TRBD2. Looked up from germline, CDR1 is LGHDT and CDR2 is YNNKEL (reference sequence). V gave up 4 bases and J gave up 7 bases; unmatched junction bases: 1. This CDR3 region has 12 residues.

The chain joins TRBV11-2 to TRBJ1-1; D is uncertain. The CDR3 totals 13 residues. Trimming took off 8 bases at V and 0 bases at J, with 10 bases between the two ends. From germline, CDR1 is SGHAT and CDR2 FQNNGV. The CDR3 DNA sequence: TGTGCCAGCTTAGGGAACATGAACACTGAAGCTTTCTTT. It translates to CASLGNMNTEAFF.

J is TRBJ2-7 and V is TRBV6-5, with a possible D match to TRBD2 (6 bases). The CDR3 covers 15 residues. Looked up from germline, CDR1 is MNHEY and CDR2 is SVGAGI. The V end lost 0 bases, the J end lost 4 bases, and 13 bases lay between the germline ends. CDR3 coding DNA: TGTGCCAGCAGTTACTCTCCAGGAGGGCTATACGAGCAGTACTTC. Its translation is CASSYSPGGLYEQYF.